This T cell receptor beta chain was recovered during a study of cytomegalovirus exposure and HLA in healthy donors. Details on this clone: Distinct nucleotide sequences in the sample also encode this CDR3.

CDR3 size: 14 residues. The germline gives CDR1 SEHNR, CDR2 FQNEAQ (reference sequence). Trimming pared 1 base from V and 0 bases from J, leaving 4 bases between. This PCR relied on a set of 60 Vbeta primers and 13 Jbeta primers. Using immunoSEQ multiplex PCR, the repertoire was profiled, and TCRdb retains in-frame clones only, with some absent. The data contain over 150,000 clones, roughly 80% of them seen just once; the ten biggest clones take up roughly 13%. The rearrangement links TRBV7-9 to TRBJ1-5; D is ambiguous. This TCR was sampled from a woman between 45 and 65 years old in good health and CMV-seropositive. The sample taken for sequencing was PBMCs. The CDR3 spells CASSLDSSNQPQHF. The CDR3, as DNA: TGTGCCAGCAGCTTAGACAGTAGCAATCAGCCCCAGCATTTT.